What follows are 27 T cell receptor beta chains derived from one specimen sequenced in a study of T cell clones after liver transplantation. Assay: immunoSEQ multiplex PCR; the TCRdb copy retains only in-frame clones and omits some. The sample carries around 80,000 clones, roughly four fifths recorded once. Sequencing was performed on CD4+ T cells from blood, taken 45 to 46 months after liver transplant. All receptors derive from a human patient who received a liver transplant. Some of the T cells might come from the graft donor.

In this sample, this clone turned up a few times. V gene TRBV6-6 combines with J gene TRBJ2-2, with a weak D call TRBD2 (5 bases). The CDR3 is made up of 15 amino acids. The germline gives CDR1 MNHNY, CDR2 SVGAGI (reference sequence). V dropped 5 bases and J dropped 4 bases, with 14 bases sitting between them. CDR3 DNA sequence: TGTGCCAGCAGTCCCCGGACTGGGAGCACCGGGGAGCTGTTTTTT. Translated, it gives CASSPRTGSTGELFF.

The chain is built from TRBV7-2 and TRBJ1-3, with D unclear. The CDR3 spans 17 residues. Germline lookup yields CDR1 SGHTA and CDR2 FQGNSA. Trimming removed 2 bases at V and 3 bases at J, with 17 bases between. The CDR3 DNA follows: TGTGCCAGCAGCTTACTCACGGCCGGGGTGCGTGGAAACACCATATATTTT. Translating gives CASSLLTAGVRGNTIYF.

J is TRBJ2-7 and V is TRBV7-2; TRBD2 might be the D (5 bases). The germline V and J ends were trimmed by 5 bases and 3 bases, with 14 bases remaining between them. The CDR3 totals 14 residues. Per the germline V gene, CDR1 is SGHTA and CDR2 is FQGNSA. This chain's CDR3 is CASSVRPGGYEQYF. CDR3 DNA: TGTGCCAGCAGCGTGCGTCCAGGAGGCTACGAGCAGTACTTC.

The genes are TRBV29-1 and TRBJ2-3; no clear D gene. Trimming cost V 3 bases and J 6 bases, with 7 bases left between them. The CDR3 is 11 amino acids. The V gene's germline CDR1 is SQVTM and CDR2 ANQGSEA. CDR3 DNA: TGCAGCGTTGAGTTCGGGGATACGCAGTATTTT. Protein: CSVEFGDTQYF.

The chain uses TRBV10-2 and TRBJ1-4; TRBD1 is a possible D gene (5 bases). Germline assignment: CDR1 WSHSY and CDR2 SAAADI. V lost 0 bases, J lost 4 bases, and 18 bases lay in between. The CDR3 totals 18 residues. CDR3 protein: CASSESMGHFGGNEKLFF. The CDR3 DNA follows: TGCGCCAGCAGTGAGTCGATGGGCCACTTCGGGGGTAATGAAAAACTGTTTTTT.

The DNA for the CDR3 is TGTGCCAGTAGCCCATCGGACAAGACGAGGGTTGGCTACACCTTC. Translation: CASSPSDKTRVGYTF. V and J are TRBV19 and TRBJ1-2; D might be TRBD1 (5 bases). Germline CDR1 reads LNHDA; CDR2 reads SQIVND (reference sequence). V was cut by 6 bases and J by 7 bases, with 21 bases left in between. The CDR3 is made up of 15 amino acids.

This clone occurred once. The chain recombines TRBV6-6 with TRBJ2-2; 7 bases fit TRBD2. The CDR3 is 15 residues long. Germline V CDR1 and CDR2: MNHNY, SVGAGI (reference sequence). With 10 bases clipped from V and 4 bases from J, the junction kept 12 bases outside the gene matches. CDR3 DNA sequence: TGTGCCACCGGAAGGGAGCGGGAAAGCACCGGGGAGCTGTTTTTT. This sequence encodes CATGRERESTGELFF.

The CDR3 reads CASSFDKTGELFF. Here the CDR3 DNA reads TGTGCCAGCAGCTTTGATAAGACCGGGGAGCTGTTTTTT. The chain carries TRBV5-6 and TRBJ2-2; D is unclear. V was clipped by 2 bases and J by 5 bases, with 7 bases between them. The CDR3 totals 13 residues. CDR1 SGHDT and CDR2 YYEEEE come from the germline V gene. The full variable domain, rest sourced from reference TRBV5-6 and TRBJ2-2, is DAGVTQSPTHLIKTRGQQVTLRCSPKSGHDTVSWYQQALGQGPQFIFQYYEEEERQRGNFPDRFSGHQFPNYSSELNVNALLLGDSALYLCASSFDKTGELFFGEGSRLTVL.

V gene TRBV7-2 combines with J gene TRBJ1-1; no firm D call. The CDR3 is 10 residues long. Germline V CDR1 and CDR2: SGHTA, FQGNSA. V shed 3 bases and J shed 4 bases, with 0 bases lying between them. The CDR3 loop reads CASSFTEAFF. CDR3 DNA sequence: TGTGCCAGCAGCTTCACTGAAGCTTTCTTT. The variable domain in full, with the rest retrieved from reference TRBV7-2 and TRBJ1-1, is GAGVSQSPSNKVTEKGKDVELRCDPISGHTALYWYRQSLGQGLEFLIYFQGNSAPDKSGLPSDRFSAERTGGSVSTLTIQRTQQEDSAVYLCASSFTEAFFGQGTRLTVV.

This chain connects TRBV29-1 to TRBJ2-2; D remains unclear. CDR3 size: 11 residues. Looked up from germline, CDR1 is SQVTM and CDR2 is ANQGSEA. With 5 bases removed from V and 5 bases from J, the gap between germline ends came to 6 bases. This chain's CDR3 is CSVSQTGELFF. The CDR3 DNA sequence: TGCAGCGTTTCTCAAACCGGGGAGCTGTTTTTT.

This chain joins TRBV27 and TRBJ2-1; either TRBD1 or TRBD2 may fit D (5 bases each). Germline lookup yields CDR1 MNHEY and CDR2 SMNVEV (reference sequence). Trimming stripped 6 bases from V and 6 bases from J, with 18 bases between. The CDR3 sequence is 15 residues long. The CDR3 here is CASRHGALGSNEQFF. CDR3 sequence (DNA): TGTGCCAGCAGGCACGGGGCCCTTGGCTCCAATGAGCAGTTCTTC.

The genes are TRBV18 and TRBJ1-3, with D uncertain. Trimming left V 3 bases short and J 3 bases short, with 24 bases between. CDR1 and CDR2 (germline): KGHSH, LQKENI. The CDR3 extends over 19 amino acids. The CDR3 loop reads CASSPSTPTGISFGNTIYF. The CDR3 DNA is TGTGCCAGCTCACCCAGCACCCCGACGGGGATAAGCTTTGGAAACACCATATATTTT.

The chain carries TRBV2 and TRBJ2-5, with 9 bases matching TRBD1. Unmatched junction bases numbered 7, after V lost 7 bases and J lost 7 bases. This CDR3 comprises 13 residues. CDR1 and CDR2 from the germline V gene are SNHLY and FYNNEI. The CDR3 DNA reads as TGTGCCAGCAATGGACAGGGGCGAGTGACCCAGTACTTC. Its translation is CASNGQGRVTQYF.

The chain joins TRBV11-2 to TRBJ1-1; a possible D gene is TRBD1 (5 bases). Germline lookup yields CDR1 SGHAT and CDR2 FQNNGV. The CDR3 runs 14 residues. V lost 3 bases and J 5 bases, leaving 13 bases between the germline ends. CDR3 DNA sequence: TGTGCCAGCAGCTTTAGGCAGGGAGGGACTGAAGCTTTCTTT. Translated: CASSFRQGGTEAFF.

The genes are TRBV18 and TRBJ1-4; 7 bases are shared with TRBD1. The CDR3 spans 14 residues. V lost 6 bases, J lost 6 bases, and 7 bases stayed unmatched. From germline, CDR1 is KGHSH and CDR2 LQKENI. As DNA, the CDR3 is TGTGCCAGCTCTCCCGGGACAGTGGATGAAAAACTGTTTTTT. This translates into CASSPGTVDEKLFF.

This clone has just a few counts. The chain carries TRBV11-2 and TRBJ2-7; D may be TRBD2 (7 bases). Trimming removed 4 bases from V and 6 bases from J, with 10 bases in between. Germline V gene data show CDR1 as SGHAT and CDR2 as FQNNGV. This CDR3 has 12 residues. CDR3 sequence reads: CASSSGGREQYF. DNA for the CDR3: TGTGCCAGCAGCTCCGGGGGGCGCGAGCAGTACTTC.

V usage is TRBV5-1 and J usage is TRBJ2-4; maybe TRBD1 (5 bases). Germline V gene sequence: CDR1 SGHRS, CDR2 YFSETQ. This CDR3 region has 15 residues. V was cut by 0 bases and J by 2 bases, with 9 bases left in between. This CDR3 is CASSLAPGTKNIQYF. The DNA of the CDR3 is TGCGCCAGCAGCTTGGCTCCAGGGACCAAAAACATTCAGTACTTC.

This chain links TRBV5-1 with TRBJ2-3; the match to TRBD2 covers 8 bases. CDR3 length: 12 amino acids. Trimming took 7 bases from V and 6 from J; bases not matched to a gene: 4. Germline values: CDR1 SGHRS, CDR2 YFSETQ. The CDR3: CASREGRDTQYF. The CDR3 DNA reads as TGCGCCAGCCGGGAGGGCCGGGATACGCAGTATTTT.

This chain connects TRBV7-2 to TRBJ1-2; 10 bases line up with TRBD1. The CDR3 length is 15 residues. Unmatched junction bases numbered 7, after V lost 3 bases and J lost 6 bases. CDR1 and CDR2 from the germline V gene are SGHTA and FQGNSA. DNA of the CDR3: TGTGCCAGCAGCTTCATAAGGGGACAGGGGAATGGCTACACCTTC. This encodes CASSFIRGQGNGYTF.

The chain combines TRBV5-4 with TRBJ2-1; 12 nucleotides line up with TRBD2. V shed 7 bases, J shed 4 bases, and the junction held 3 bases outside the gene matches. The CDR3 runs 14 residues. The V gene's germline CDR1 is SGHNT and CDR2 YYREEE (reference sequence). As DNA, the CDR3 is TGTGCCAGCCAAGGGACTAGCGGGTACAATGAGCAGTTCTTC. Its translation: CASQGTSGYNEQFF.

J is TRBJ2-2 and V is TRBV5-1; unclear D gene. Deletions cut 7 bases from V and 6 bases from J, with 13 bases between. Germline V lookup: CDR1 SGHRS, CDR2 YFSETQ. The CDR3 is 13 residues long. The CDR3 region has the DNA TGCGCCAGCTCGGAGCTTGGGCCCGGGGAGCTGTTTTTT. Its translation: CASSELGPGELFF.

V is TRBV5-1 and J is TRBJ1-5, with D maybe TRBD1 (6 bases). Trimming cost V 0 bases and J 7 bases, with 11 bases left between them. The CDR3 totals 14 residues. The germline V gene has CDR1 SGHRS and CDR2 YFSETQ. CDR3 protein: CASSLAPGEQPQHF. DNA for the CDR3: TGCGCCAGCAGCTTGGCTCCAGGGGAACAGCCCCAGCATTTT.

This clone appeared a single time. The chain combines TRBV28 with TRBJ1-2, with TRBD1 as a possible D gene (5 bases). Trimming took 4 bases from V and 1 from J, leaving 10 bases between them. Germline CDR1 MDHEN, CDR2 SYDVKM. The CDR3 covers 14 residues. As DNA, the CDR3 is TGTGCCAGCAGTTCGGCAGGGAGTAACTATGGCTACACCTTC. Protein product: CASSSAGSNYGYTF.

The chain combines TRBV14 with TRBJ2-1; D is ambiguous. V lost 5 bases and J 0 bases, leaving 11 bases between the germline ends. From germline, CDR1 is SGHDN and CDR2 FVKESK. The CDR3 totals 15 residues. The CDR3: CASSDRTSSYNEQFF. DNA of the CDR3: TGTGCCAGCAGCGATCGGACGAGCTCCTACAATGAGCAGTTCTTC.

This chain links TRBV4-3 with TRBJ2-3; possibly TRBD2 for D (6 bases). The CDR3 contains 14 residues. V dropped 4 bases and J dropped 2 bases, with 10 bases sitting between them. Germline CDR1 is LGHNA and CDR2 is YSLEER. The CDR3 loop is CASSRDFYTDTQYF. Here the CDR3 DNA reads TGCGCCAGCAGCCGGGACTTCTACACAGATACGCAGTATTTT.

This chain uses TRBV27 with TRBJ2-2; possibly TRBD1 or TRBD2 for D (6 bases each). The V gene's germline CDR1 is MNHEY and CDR2 SMNVEV (reference sequence). V lost 2 bases to trimming and J lost 6 bases, with 22 bases between them. This CDR3 has 18 amino acids. The CDR3 spells CASSLRRGFGGAPGELFF. The CDR3 coding sequence is TGTGCCAGCAGTTTAAGACGAGGGTTCGGGGGCGCCCCCGGGGAGCTGTTTTTT.

This chain links TRBV7-2 with TRBJ2-3; no firm D call. CDR3 length: 15 amino acids. The germline gives CDR1 SGHTA, CDR2 FQGNSA. Trimming removed 1 base from V and 2 bases from J, with 10 bases in between. This CDR3 is CASSLGGVYTDTQYF. Written as DNA, the CDR3 is TGTGCCAGCAGCTTAGGAGGTGTGTACACAGATACGCAGTATTTT.